What follows are 17 T cell receptor beta chains derived from one specimen sequenced in a study of regulatory T cells in long-lasting Graves disease. Assembly of TCR beta libraries relied on iRepertoire HTBI primers together with Arm-PCR of CDR3 regions. TCRdb analysed the multiplex PCR reads with MiXCR anew, one entry per CDR3 protein. The repertoire holds around 510,000 distinct CDR3 sequences, with 20% to 25% as singletons. The time point: persistent/refractory GD, antithyroid drugs over 5 years with positive TRAb. The TCR library was made from RNA extracted from PBMCs. The sample in question was peripheral blood mononuclear cells (PBMCs), obtained when the disease was refractory, from a patient treated with antithyroid drugs. These receptors were collected from a female donor with Graves disease.

CDR3 region: CSALSPIPQDYLSYEQYF. In nucleotides, the CDR3 is TGCAGTGCCCTATCGCCGATACCACAAGACTACCTCTCCTACGAGCAGTACTTC. The chain joins TRBV20-1 to TRBJ2-7; D perhaps matches TRBD2 (5 bases). V was shortened by 6 bases and J by 0 bases, with 27 bases between the two germline ends. In germline, CDR1 is DFQATT, CDR2 SNEGSKA (reference sequence). CDR3 length equals 18 residues.

This clonotype was picked up a small number of times. The rearrangement joins TRBV6-1 to TRBJ2-3; unclear D gene. This CDR3 spans 13 amino acids. The ends were cut back, 7 bases at V and 10 bases at J, with 18 bases in the middle. Germline V gene lookup returns CDR1 MNHNS and CDR2 SASEGT. The CDR3, as DNA: TGTGCCAGCATACCAGACTCGTTCGCCCCGCAGTATTTT. It yields the protein CASIPDSFAPQYF.

Ten or more counts support this clonotype. The chain carries TRBV28 and TRBJ2-7; D not certain. V was cut by 7 bases and J by 2 bases, with 15 bases left in between. The germline CDR1 and CDR2 sequences are MDHEN and SYDVKM. This CDR3 is built from 14 residues. CDR3 nucleotides: TGTGCCAGCATGGGGTTTCAGGTCACCTACGAGCAGTACTTC. It yields the protein CASMGFQVTYEQYF.

This clonotype was counted many times. CDR3 amino acids: CASSESPGQSNTGELFF. CDR3 nucleotides: TGTGCCAGCAGTGAGAGTCCGGGACAGTCGAACACCGGGGAGCTGTTTTTT. The chain recombines TRBV27 with TRBJ2-2, with TRBD1 matching 7 bases. The junction had 9 bases not matched to a gene; V was cut back by 5 bases and J by 0 bases. From germline, CDR1 is MNHEY and CDR2 SMNVEV (reference sequence). This CDR3 spans 17 amino acids.

The chain couples TRBV28 to TRBJ2-1, with a tentative D call TRBD1 (6 bases). CDR1 is MDHEN, CDR2 SYDVKM, per germline. The V gene lost 7 bases and the J gene lost 11 bases, with 15 bases spanning the gap. The CDR3 sequence is 12 residues long. The CDR3 DNA sequence: TGTGCCAGCAAGCTAATTACAGGGAAGCAGTTCTTC. Translated: CASKLITGKQFF.

This clonotype appeared a few times. This chain's CDR3 is CASRQGGAYNSPLHF. The CDR3 nucleotides read TGTGCCAGCAGACAGGGTGGCGCCTATAATTCACCCCTCCACTTT. The chain combines TRBV12-3 or TRBV12-4 with TRBJ1-6; D perhaps matches TRBD1 (6 bases). V was trimmed by 6 bases and J by 2 bases, leaving 11 bases between them. The length of the CDR3 is 15 residues.

The CDR3 DNA follows: TGTGCCTGGAGTATTGCGCAGGCGAACACCGGGGAGCTGTTTTTT. Translating gives CAWSIAQANTGELFF. This rearrangement joins TRBV30 to TRBJ2-2, with unresolved D. The CDR3 sequence is 15 residues long. V was clipped by 2 bases and J by 0 bases, with 10 bases between them. Germline V gene sequence: CDR1 GTSNPN, CDR2 SVGIG (reference sequence).

This clonotype occurred once. A much larger clonotype is one base distant, so this may be a read error. This rearrangement joins TRBV29-1 to TRBJ2-7, with D tentatively TRBD1 (6 bases). Trimming cost V 3 bases and J 9 bases, with 24 bases left between them. Per the germline V gene, CDR1 is SQVTM and CDR2 is ANQGSEA. The CDR3 has 15 amino acids. The CDR3: CSVEDGGLLTTGQYF. In DNA form, the CDR3 reads TGCAGCGTTGAGGATGGGGGCCTACTCACTACGGGGCAGTACTTC.

In this sample, this clonotype turned up many times. This CDR3 reads CASSLGAENYGYTF. DNA of the CDR3: TGTGCCAGCAGCTTAGGCGCGGAGAACTATGGCTACACCTTC. V and J are TRBV7-2 and TRBJ1-2; D not certain. Trimming removed 1 base from V and 2 bases from J, with 8 bases in between. CDR3 size: 14 residues. Germline CDR1 and CDR2: SGHTA and FQGNSA.

This clonotype was seen many times. The V call is TRBV2, the J call TRBJ2-7; 8 positions agree with TRBD2. The CDR3 loop spans 13 amino acids. V gave up 7 bases and J gave up 4 bases; unmatched junction bases: 6. Germline V gene lookup returns CDR1 SNHLY and CDR2 FYNNEI. The CDR3 nucleotides read TGTGCCAGCAATAGCGGGATTGGTTACGAGCAGTACTTC. Encoded protein: CASNSGIGYEQYF.

The V and J genes are TRBV9 and TRBJ1-1; TRBD1 matches at 8 bases. Germline V CDR1 and CDR2: SGDLS, YYNGEE. The CDR3 loop spans 12 amino acids. The trim removed 2 bases at V and 7 bases at J, leaving 1 base unmatched. The CDR3 DNA follows: TGTGCCAGCAGCGTCGGGACAGGTGAAGCTTTCTTT. Its protein product is CASSVGTGEAFF.

V is TRBV7-6 and J is TRBJ1-5, with D possibly being TRBD1 (6 bases). CDR3 length equals 16 residues. Trimming stripped 2 bases from V and 1 base from J, with 12 bases between. CDR1 is SGHVS, CDR2 FNYEAQ, per germline. CDR3 in DNA: TGTGCCAGCAGCTTACACGGACAGATGAGCAATCAGCCCCAGCATTTT. Residues: CASSLHGQMSNQPQHF. Full variable domain (outside the CDR3, taken from reference TRBV7-6 and TRBJ1-5): GAGVSQSPRYKVTKRGQDVALRCDPISGHVSLYWYRQALGQGPEFLTYFNYEAQQDKSGLPNDRFSAERPEGSISTLTIQRTEQRDSAMYRCASSLHGQMSNQPQHFGDGTRLSIL.

This clonotype has a count of ten or more. The genes are TRBV5-6 and TRBJ1-1; D might be TRBD1 (5 bases). The CDR3 totals 14 residues. Germline CDR1 is SGHDT and CDR2 is YYEEEE. The ends were cut back, 2 bases at V and 4 bases at J, with 12 bases in the middle. CDR3: CASSLAGRFTEAFF. The DNA of the CDR3 is TGTGCCAGCAGCTTAGCAGGGAGGTTCACTGAAGCTTTCTTT.

This clonotype has a count of ten or more. The chain's CDR3 is CASSSLGGTQYF. CDR3 nucleotide sequence: TGTGCCAGCAGCTCATTGGGGGGGACCCAGTACTTC. The V gene is TRBV7-3, the J gene TRBJ2-5, with a tentative D call TRBD2 (6 bases). CDR3 length equals 12 residues. Trimming cost V 4 bases and J 7 bases, with 10 bases left between them. The V gene's germline CDR1 is SGHTA and CDR2 FQGTGA. Drawing the rest from reference TRBV7-3 and TRBJ2-5, the complete variable domain is GAGVSQTPSNKVTEKGKYVELRCDPISGHTALYWYRQSLGQGPEFLIYFQGTGAADDSGLPNDRFFAVRPEGSVSTLKIQRTERGDSAVYLCASSSLGGTQYFGPGTRLLVL.

This clonotype was observed a handful of times. This chain connects TRBV5-1 to TRBJ1-1; possible D gene TRBD1, 6 bases. The CDR3 spans 15 residues. Germline CDR1 SGHRS, CDR2 YFSETQ. V was trimmed by 0 bases and J by 1 base, leaving 10 bases between them. The CDR3 protein is CASSLGQGTNTEAFF. The CDR3 DNA sequence: TGCGCCAGCAGCTTGGGGCAGGGGACGAACACTGAAGCTTTCTTT.

This chain connects TRBV20-1 to TRBJ1-5; D ambiguous. This CDR3 is 12 amino acids long. Germline CDR1 DFQATT, CDR2 SNEGSKA (reference sequence). Trimming took off 2 bases at V and 4 bases at J, with 6 bases between the two ends. The CDR3 reads CSARFGNQPQHF. CDR3 nucleotide sequence: TGCAGTGCTAGATTCGGGAATCAGCCCCAGCATTTT.

At least ten counts were recorded for this clonotype. The chain combines TRBV12-3 or TRBV12-4 with TRBJ2-2; weak D call: TRBD1 (5 bases). With 7 bases removed from V and 6 bases from J, the gap between germline ends came to 15 bases. The CDR3 has 14 residues. The CDR3 protein is CASKVLAGPGELFF. In nucleotides, the CDR3 is TGTGCCAGCAAAGTCTTAGCAGGGCCCGGGGAGCTGTTTTTT.